A single sample gave rise to the 28 T cell receptor beta chains below, sequenced in a study of T cell repertoires in cytomegalovirus infection. TCRdb re-called the reads with MiXCR, one entry per CDR3 protein. The sample yields fewer than 850,000 distinct CDR3 sequences, 25% to 30% seen once. What these receptors recognize is not known. The sequences come from cultured CD8+ T cells from PBMCs, collected from culture after CMV antigen stimulation. Every receptor here comes from a human donor in good health (CMV status not recorded). Some clones in this sample may be carry-over from other donors' samples.

The chain employs TRBV6-6 and TRBJ2-7; 9 nucleotides agree with TRBD1. The CDR3 spans 17 residues. CDR1 MNHNY and CDR2 SVGAGI come from the germline V gene (reference sequence). J lost 2 bases, V lost 0 bases, and 8 bases had no gene match. The DNA for the CDR3 is TGTGCCAGCAGTTACTCGGTGGGACAGGGAGTAACCTACGAGCAGTACGTC. Its translation: CASSYSVGQGVTYEQYV.

The V and J genes are TRBV12-3 or TRBV12-4 and TRBJ2-5; the match to TRBD2 covers 10 bases. This CDR3 is 16 amino acids long. With 4 bases clipped from V and 2 bases from J, the junction kept 7 bases outside the gene matches. CDR3 loop: CASSSIAGGFQETQYF. CDR3 sequence (DNA): TGTGCCAGCAGTTCCATAGCGGGGGGATTTCAAGAGACCCAGTACTTC.

This rearrangement joins TRBV5-1 to TRBJ2-7; 13 nucleotides agree with TRBD2. J was trimmed by 3 bases and V by 4 bases; bases with no gene match: 4. The V gene's germline CDR1 is SGHRS and CDR2 YFSETQ. This CDR3 has 15 residues. The CDR3 DNA sequence: TGCGCCAGCAGCCCGGGACTAGCGGGGTACTACGAGCAGTACGTC. Translated: CASSPGLAGYYEQYV.

This clonotype came up many times. The V call is TRBV7-9, the J call TRBJ2-1; TRBD1 or TRBD2 may be the D gene (5 bases each). Trimming took 6 bases from V and 7 from J, leaving 13 bases between them. Germline assignment: CDR1 SEHNR and CDR2 FQNEAQ (reference sequence). CDR3 length: 13 residues. CDR3 in amino acids: CASRPGAHNEQFF. DNA for the CDR3: TGTGCCAGCAGGCCCGGGGCGCATAATGAGCAGTTCTTC.

The genes are TRBV6-5 and TRBJ2-2; weak D call: TRBD1 (6 bases). With 5 bases removed from V and 0 bases from J, the gap between germline ends came to 13 bases. CDR1 and CDR2 from the germline V gene are MNHEY and SVGAGI. The CDR3 contains 16 residues. Here the CDR3 reads CASSPTTGSNTGELFF. In DNA, the CDR3 is TGTGCCAGCAGTCCAACGACAGGATCGAACACCGGGGAGCTGTTTTTT.

About this clonotype itself: A much bigger clone sits one base away, suggesting this may be a read error. This sequence joins TRBV11-2 and TRBJ2-3; D is perhaps TRBD2 (6 bases). The V and J ends lost 3 bases and 2 bases respectively, with 12 bases between them. The V gene's germline CDR1 is SGHAT and CDR2 FQNNGV. CDR3 length equals 15 residues. The CDR3 is CASSFTRGLTDTQYF. The CDR3 region has the DNA TGTGCCAGCAGCTTCACGCGGGGACTCACAGATACGCAGTATTTT.

There are many counts of this clonotype. The rearrangement links TRBV12-3 or TRBV12-4 to TRBJ2-6; D could derive from TRBD1 or TRBD2 (6 bases each). CDR3 size: 15 residues. Trimming took off 7 bases at V and 5 bases at J, with 15 bases between the two ends. In nucleotides, the CDR3 is TGTGCCAGCACCTTGTACAGGGACTGGGCCAACGTCCTGACTTTC. Its protein product is CASTLYRDWANVLTF.

A few counts support this clonotype. The CDR3 DNA follows: TGTGCCAGCAGTTTTCTAGCGGATCAAGAGACCCAGTACTTC. This translates into CASSFLADQETQYF. J is TRBJ2-5 and V is TRBV2, with 7 bases aligning to TRBD2. V shed 5 bases, J shed 2 bases, and the junction held 5 bases outside the gene matches. The length of the CDR3 is 14 residues. Germline CDR1 SNHLY, CDR2 FYNNEI.

The rearrangement links TRBV5-6 to TRBJ1-2; 7 bases map to TRBD1. The germline V gene has CDR1 SGHDT and CDR2 YYEEEE. The CDR3 is 13 amino acids. The J segment lost 7 bases and the V segment lost 4 bases, leaving 7 bases of the junction unmatched. In DNA form, the CDR3 reads TGTGCCAGCAGCCGACAGGGTGGTAGTGGCTACACCTTC. Translating it yields CASSRQGGSGYTF.

V and J are TRBV19 and TRBJ1-5; possibly TRBD1 for D (6 bases). CDR1 and CDR2 from the germline V gene are LNHDA and SQIVND (reference sequence). This CDR3 is 15 amino acids long. With 0 bases removed from V and 6 bases from J, the gap between germline ends came to 12 bases. CDR3 sequence (DNA): TGTGCCAGTAGTATAGATCTGGGGGGCAGTCAGCCCCAGCATTTT. This codes for CASSIDLGGSQPQHF.

The chain joins TRBV6-2 or TRBV6-3 to TRBJ2-7; D is ambiguous. Germline CDR1 MNHEY, CDR2 SVGEGT. V was cut by 1 base and J by 7 bases, with 14 bases left in between. The CDR3 has 14 amino acids. The CDR3 protein is CASSYFSPAEEQYF. For the CDR3, the DNA is TGTGCCAGCAGTTACTTTTCGCCGGCTGAGGAGCAGTACTTC.

There are many counts of this clonotype. The chain couples TRBV7-6 to TRBJ2-2; D is undetermined. There are 16 residues in the CDR3. Per the germline V gene, CDR1 is SGHVS and CDR2 is FNYEAQ. V was cut by 5 bases and J by 3 bases, with 16 bases left in between. The CDR3 reads CASSPFIVGHTGELFF. DNA of the CDR3: TGTGCCAGCAGCCCTTTTATCGTCGGACACACCGGGGAGCTGTTTTTT.

This chain links TRBV7-6 with TRBJ2-3, with TRBD2 matching over 12 bases. The CDR3 totals 19 residues. CDR1 is SGHVS and CDR2 is FNYEAQ in the germline V gene. Trimming cost V 4 bases and J 4 bases; bases outside gene matches: 15. CDR3 residues: CASSSSLAGGPSLADTQYF. For the CDR3, the DNA is TGTGCCAGCAGCTCCTCCCTAGCGGGGGGGCCGAGTTTAGCAGATACGCAGTATTTT.

The chain is built from TRBV5-4 and TRBJ2-7; TRBD1 aligns across 9 bases. CDR1 SGHNT and CDR2 YYREEE come from the germline V gene (reference sequence). There are 15 residues in the CDR3. V lost 4 bases, J lost 3 bases, and 8 bases stayed unmatched. In DNA form, the CDR3 reads TGTGCCAGCAGCGCGGGACAGGGTCACTTCTACGAGCAGTACTTC. This codes for CASSAGQGHFYEQYF. Full variable domain (missing parts from reference TRBV5-4 and TRBJ2-7): ETGVTQSPTHLIKTRGQQVTLRCSSQSGHNTVSWYQQALGQGPQFIFQYYREEENGRGNFPPRFSGLQFPNYSSELNVNALELDDSALYLCASSAGQGHFYEQYFGPGTRLTVT.

The CDR3 sequence is CASSSGTGTILAKNIQYF. As DNA, the CDR3 is TGTGCCAGCAGTTCCGGGACAGGGACTATTCTAGCCAAAAACATTCAGTACTTC. This chain uses TRBV12-3 or TRBV12-4 with TRBJ2-4; 9 bases line up with TRBD1. The CDR3 loop spans 18 amino acids. V was pared by 4 bases and J by 0 bases, with 10 bases of the junction left unmatched.

This clonotype has just a few counts. CDR3 bases: TGTGCCAGCAGACCTAGCGGGGGGGTCGGAGATACGCAGTATTTT. This gives the protein CASRPSGGVGDTQYF. The gene calls are TRBV12-3 or TRBV12-4 and TRBJ2-3, with 12 bases fitting TRBD2. After removal of 6 bases from V and 5 bases from J, the junction contained 6 bases not matched to a gene. The CDR3 covers 15 residues.

The chain recombines TRBV3-1 with TRBJ1-1; the D is unclear. Trimming took 5 bases from V and 5 from J, leaving 12 bases between them. CDR1 is LGHDT, CDR2 YNNKEL, per germline (reference sequence). The CDR3 extends over 13 amino acids. CDR3 sequence reads: CASSRPSETEAFF. The CDR3 bases are TGTGCCAGCAGCAGACCTTCGGAGACTGAAGCTTTCTTT.

The V gene is TRBV6-5, the J gene TRBJ1-2; D is uncertain. CDR3 length equals 15 residues. V was clipped by 2 bases and J by 2 bases, with 12 bases between them. Germline CDR1 MNHEY, CDR2 SVGAGI. The CDR3: CASSYAGPGNYGYTF. In DNA form, the CDR3 reads TGTGCCAGCAGTTACGCGGGCCCCGGGAACTATGGCTACACCTTC.

The CDR3 loop reads CSVDVDTGELFF. CDR3 nucleotide sequence: TGCAGCGTTGATGTTGACACCGGGGAGCTGTTTTTT. The gene calls are TRBV29-1 and TRBJ2-2; D remains unclear. Trimming cost V 3 bases and J 3 bases, with 5 bases left between them. The CDR3 loop spans 12 amino acids. Germline V lookup: CDR1 SQVTM, CDR2 ANQGSEA.

V gene TRBV19 combines with J gene TRBJ1-1, with D possibly matching TRBD1 (5 bases). This CDR3 region has 14 residues. Trimming pared 5 bases from V and 6 bases from J, leaving 16 bases between. Germline V gives CDR1 LNHDA, CDR2 SQIVND (reference sequence). DNA for the CDR3: TGTGCCAGTAGTTCGACGGCCTTGGGGGCTGAAGCTTTCTTT. Its translation is CASSSTALGAEAFF.

This clonotype showed up just a few times. V is TRBV12-3 or TRBV12-4 and J is TRBJ2-5; D ambiguous. V lost 4 bases to trimming and J lost 0 bases, with 9 bases between them. The CDR3 has 14 residues. CDR3 coding DNA: TGTGCCAGCAGTTCCAATGACTACCAAGAGACCCAGTACTTC. Its translation: CASSSNDYQETQYF.

This clonotype was counted only a few times. The chain has TRBV6-6 and TRBJ1-2; 7 bases fit TRBD1. There are 16 residues in the CDR3. V lost 2 bases to trimming and J lost 0 bases; unmatched junction nucleotides: 6. The V gene's germline CDR1 is MNHNY and CDR2 SVGAGI (reference sequence). CDR3 nucleotide sequence: TGTGCCAGCAGTTACGCCGGCGACAGGGCTAACTATGGCTACACCTTC. Its protein product is CASSYAGDRANYGYTF.

The rearrangement links TRBV6-2 or TRBV6-3 to TRBJ2-7, with D hard to call. Trimming shortened V by 2 bases and J by 0 bases, and 14 bases separated the two germline ends. This CDR3 has 16 residues. The germline gives CDR1 MNHEY, CDR2 SVGEGT. The CDR3 protein is CASSYRPLSDSYEQYV. The CDR3 DNA follows: TGTGCCAGCAGTTACCGGCCCCTAAGTGACTCCTACGAGCAGTACGTC.

This chain connects TRBV19 to TRBJ2-7; the match to TRBD1 covers 10 bases. Germline CDR1 is LNHDA and CDR2 is SQIVND (reference sequence). V shed 7 bases and J 2 bases; nucleotides not matched to a gene: 5. The CDR3 is 14 residues long. The CDR3 region is CASKPGQGTYEQYF. In DNA form, the CDR3 reads TGTGCCAGTAAACCGGGACAGGGGACCTACGAGCAGTACTTC.

Only a few counts were recorded for this clonotype. The chain joins TRBV19 to TRBJ2-1; D gene ambiguous. V lost 3 bases and J lost 6, with 9 bases in between. The V gene's germline CDR1 is LNHDA and CDR2 SQIVND (reference sequence). The CDR3 contains 13 residues. The CDR3 bases are TGTGCCAGTAGTATTGGTCCTACCAATGAGCAGTTCTTC. Its translation: CASSIGPTNEQFF.

This chain uses TRBV6-2 or TRBV6-3 with TRBJ2-2; TRBD2 matches 7 bases. CDR1 and CDR2 from the germline V gene are MNHEY and SVGEGT. This CDR3 contains 14 residues. The ends lost 2 bases at V and 4 bases at J; junction bases unmatched: 1. The CDR3 region is CASSYAGVTGELFF. The CDR3 bases are TGTGCCAGCAGTTACGCGGGGGTCACCGGGGAGCTGTTTTTT.

The chain links TRBV6-6 to TRBJ1-1, with 7 nucleotides matching TRBD1. The CDR3 spans 15 residues. The V segment lost 0 bases and the J segment 1 base; nucleotides outside the gene matches: 2. From germline, CDR1 is MNHNY and CDR2 SVGAGI (reference sequence). The CDR3 loop reads CASSYSRTGNTEAFF. In DNA form, the CDR3 reads TGTGCCAGCAGTTACTCTCGGACAGGGAACACTGAAGCTTTCTTT.

The table lists this clonotype with a few counts. The chain joins TRBV27 to TRBJ2-1, with a weak D call TRBD2 (5 bases). The germline CDR1 and CDR2 sequences are MNHEY and SMNVEV (reference sequence). This CDR3 region has 16 residues. Trimming pared 5 bases from V and 2 bases from J, leaving 16 bases between. Here the CDR3 reads CASSGGQIGTYNEQFF. As DNA, the CDR3 is TGTGCCAGCAGTGGAGGTCAGATAGGGACCTACAATGAGCAGTTCTTC.